The rows below give T cell receptor beta chains drawn from one sample of a study of cytotoxic CD8 clonotypes in ibrutinib-treated CLL. Produced via immunoSEQ multiplex PCR; TCRdb's table is partial and in-frame only. The sample has 150,000 to 200,000 clones, about 80% seen once. The specimen was PBMCs, collected after 12 months of ibrutinib treatment. The source is a human donor with chronic lymphocytic leukemia. Each CDR3 is given with its conserved first and last residue. The order of the fields is J gene, D gene, V gene, clone size, CDR3 protein, CDR3 DNA. A D gene is named only where the DNA matches it firmly. Clone size is stated in some rows and not others, as once, few, many or a class when expanded.

>TRBJ2-5|TRBD2|TRBV27|-
CASSARGGETQYF
TGTGCCAGCAGTGCGAGGGGAGGGGAGACCCAGTACTTC
>TRBJ1-4|-|TRBV6-1|-
CASKLGGAREKLFF
TGTGCCAGCAAGTTAGGAGGGGCCCGCGAAAAACTGTTTTTT
>TRBJ1-5|-|TRBV4-2|many
CASSQDPVGNQPQHF
TGTGCCAGCAGCCAAGATCCGGTAGGGAATCAGCCCCAGCATTTT
>TRBJ1-2|-|TRBV7-2|-
CASSSVAQVYGYTF
TGTGCCAGCAGCTCCGTTGCTCAGGTGTATGGCTACACCTTC
>TRBJ2-2|TRBD1|TRBV5-1|few
CASNEQGAHTGELFF
TGCGCCAGCAATGAACAGGGGGCGCACACCGGGGAGCTGTTTTTT
>TRBJ1-1|TRBD1|TRBV6-1|-
CASSSTGSTEAFF
TGTGCCAGCAGCTCGACAGGGTCGACTGAAGCTTTCTTT
>TRBJ2-3|-|TRBV29-1|-
CSVAPSASTDTQYF
TGCAGCGTTGCCCCCTCAGCTAGCACAGATACGCAGTATTTT
>TRBJ2-7|TRBD2|TRBV27|-
CASSPQTSGRLEQYF
TGTGCCAGCAGTCCACAGACTAGCGGGAGACTCGAGCAGTACTTC
>TRBJ2-1|TRBD2|TRBV4-1|-
CASSQGGGPGYNEQFF
TGCGCCAGCAGCCAAGGCGGGGGGCCGGGTTACAATGAGCAGTTCTTC
>TRBJ2-7|TRBD1|TRBV6-5|-
CASSYSGTGLYEQYF
TGTGCCAGCAGTTACTCCGGGACAGGGCTCTACGAGCAGTACTTC
>TRBJ1-5|-|TRBV7-2|-
CASSLAGAGQPQHF
TGTGCCAGCAGCTTAGCGGGGGCGGGTCAGCCCCAGCATTTT
>TRBJ2-1|TRBD2|TRBV7-2|-
CASSSDWTSGRIDEQFF
TGTGCCAGCAGCTCCGATTGGACTAGCGGGAGGATCGATGAGCAGTTCTTC
>TRBJ1-5|-|TRBV7-8|-
CASSLAHRDQPQHF
TGTGCCAGCAGCTTAGCGCATCGGGATCAGCCCCAGCATTTT
>TRBJ1-2|-|TRBV4-2|many
CASSQDRGRGYTF
TGTGCCAGCAGCCAAGATCGGGGTCGGGGCTACACCTTC
>TRBJ1-2|-|TRBV6-5|-
CASSYGSSSNYGYTF
TGTGCCAGCAGTTACGGGTCTTCGAGTAACTATGGCTACACCTTC
>TRBJ1-1|-|TRBV2|-
CASSVKKNTEAFF
TGTGCCAGCAGTGTCAAAAAGAACACTGAAGCTTTCTTT
>TRBJ2-2|TRBD1|TRBV11-3|-
CASSDRGENTGELFF
TGTGCCAGCAGCGACAGGGGCGAGAACACCGGGGAGCTGTTTTTT
>TRBJ2-1|TRBD2|TRBV5-6|-
CASSLDTRGAGDEQFF
TGTGCCAGCAGCTTGGATACGCGGGGGGCCGGGGATGAGCAGTTCTTC
>TRBJ2-3|-|TRBV9|-
CASSSTGSAGDTQYF
TGTGCCAGCAGCTCCACCGGATCCGCGGGAGATACGCAGTATTTT
>TRBJ1-1|-|TRBV10-1|-
CASLLGNTEAFF
TGCGCCAGCCTACTCGGGAATACTGAAGCTTTCTTT
>TRBJ1-2|TRBD1|TRBV5-1|few
CASSLTASTGSGGYTF
TGCGCCAGCAGCCTTACAGCTTCGACAGGGAGCGGTGGCTACACCTTC
>TRBJ2-5|TRBD2|TRBV7-2|-
CASSPGGGRALVETQYF
TGTGCCAGCAGTCCTGGGGGCGGGAGGGCCCTCGTGGAGACCCAGTACTTC
>TRBJ2-1|TRBD1|TRBV7-2|few
CASSSRTGYNEQFF
TGTGCCAGCAGCTCCCGGACAGGGTACAATGAGCAGTTCTTC
>TRBJ2-7|TRBD2|TRBV9|-
CASSPKGVASGTHEQYF
TGTGCCAGCAGCCCTAAAGGGGTGGCTAGCGGGACCCACGAGCAGTACTTC
>TRBJ2-7|-|TRBV7-2|-
CASSFSQRVRNEQYF
TGTGCCAGCAGCTTTAGCCAGCGGGTTAGGAACGAGCAGTACTTC
>TRBJ2-7|TRBD2|TRBV29-1|-
CSVETSGNSYEQYF
TGCAGCGTAGAGACTAGCGGGAACTCCTACGAGCAGTACTTC
>TRBJ2-3|-|TRBV29-1|-
CSVGSFWGVSTDTQYF
TGCAGCGTTGGGTCGTTTTGGGGGGTTAGCACAGATACGCAGTATTTT
>TRBJ1-5|-|TRBV6-1|-
CASLQGDARPQHF
TGTGCCAGCTTACAGGGTGACGCGCGGCCCCAGCATTTT
>TRBJ1-2|-|TRBV28|-
CASSLFTGSGGYTF
TGTGCCAGCAGTTTATTTACAGGGAGTGGTGGCTACACCTTC
>TRBJ2-4|TRBD1|TRBV18|few
CASSPPATGGQGGVGKNIQYF
TGTGCCAGCTCACCACCGGCAACCGGGGGACAGGGGGGTGTCGGCAAAAACATTCAGTACTTC